The rows below give T cell receptor beta chains drawn from one sample of a study of a mutant IDH1 vaccine in newly diagnosed glioma. Their cognate antigens are unknown. Generated by immunoSEQ multiplex PCR, the TCRdb table keeps only in-frame clones and is missing some. The sample consists of roughly 70,000 clones, roughly 84% of them appearing once. The input for sequencing was PBMCs, taken from a glioma patient whose treatment included an IDH1 peptide vaccine. These receptors all come from a woman in her fifties or sixties with glioma. Each CDR3 is given with its conserved first and last residue. The D gene is left open where the match is weak. Only some rows state a clone size, as once, few, many or a class for expanded clones.

CASSLGPRVETQYF	TGTGCCAGCAGCTTAGGGCCTCGGGTGGAGACCCAGTACTTC	.	TRBV7-2	TRBJ2-5	.
CASSSGQGARRNWDSPLHF	TGTGCCAGCAGCTCAGGACAGGGGGCGCGCAGAAATTGGGATTCACCCCTCCACTTT	TRBD1	TRBV7-8	TRBJ1-6	.
CASSGPSYEQYF	TGTGCCAGTAGTGGGCCTTCCTACGAGCAGTACTTC	.	TRBV19	TRBJ2-7	.
CASSMARWRENEKLFF	TGTGCCAGTAGTATGGCCCGATGGAGGGAGAATGAAAAGTTGTTTTTT	.	TRBV19	TRBJ1-4	once
CASSQDRVIGYGYTF	TGTGCCAGCAGCCAAGATCGGGTTATAGGCTATGGCTACACCTTC	.	TRBV4-2	TRBJ1-2	.
CASSRKLSTGGANTEAFF	TGCGCCAGCAGCCGCAAACTCTCTACAGGGGGCGCGAACACTGAAGCTTTCTTT	TRBD1	TRBV5-1	TRBJ1-1	.
CASSAIPDARGGTEAFF	TGTGCCAGCAGCGCTATTCCGGACGCCCGGGGGGGCACTGAAGCTTTCTTT	.	TRBV7-6	TRBJ1-1	.
CSVVTSGGPVYF	TGCAGCGTTGTTACTAGCGGGGGTCCGGTGTACTTC	TRBD2	TRBV29-1	TRBJ2-5	.
CASSSSNTEAFF	TGCGCCAGCAGCTCCTCGAACACTGAAGCTTTCTTT	.	TRBV5-1	TRBJ1-1	.
CSVGQGDGYTF	TGCAGCGTGGGACAGGGAGATGGCTACACCTTC	TRBD1	TRBV29-1	TRBJ1-2	.
CASSLREEYPHGDTQYF	TGTGCCAGCAGTTTACGCGAAGAGTATCCCCACGGAGATACGCAGTATTTT	.	TRBV27	TRBJ2-3	.
CASSLRTVGANVLTF	TGTGCCAGCAGTCTCCGGACAGTGGGGGCCAACGTCCTGACTTTC	.	TRBV6-6	TRBJ2-6	.
CASSLGGGGGNTIYF	TGTGCCAGCAGCTTGGGAGGGGGCGGTGGAAACACCATATATTTT	TRBD1	TRBV5-4	TRBJ1-3	.
CASSSVPGQSHEQYF	TGTGCCAGCAGCTCAGTCCCGGGACAAAGCCACGAGCAGTACTTC	.	TRBV11-2	TRBJ2-7	once
CASSLGTGNQPQHF	TGTGCCAGCAGTCTCGGGACAGGCAATCAGCCCCAGCATTTT	TRBD1	TRBV6-4	TRBJ1-5	.
CAWSRQLSSYNEQFF	TGTGCCTGGAGTAGGCAGCTAAGCTCCTACAATGAGCAGTTCTTC	.	TRBV30	TRBJ2-1	.
CASSRAGRPNEKLFF	TGTGCCAGTAGTAGGGCAGGGCGGCCTAATGAAAAACTGTTTTTT	.	TRBV19	TRBJ1-4	.
CSIDRGNEQYF	TGCAGTATCGACAGGGGGAACGAGCAGTACTTC	TRBD1	TRBV29-1	TRBJ2-7	.
CASTETRITEAFF	TGTGCCAGCACCGAAACGAGAATCACTGAAGCTTTCTTT	.	TRBV6-6	TRBJ1-1	few
CASSQDLRENEKLFF	TGTGCCAGCAGCCAAGATCTCCGGGAGAATGAAAAACTGTTTTTT	.	TRBV4-2	TRBJ1-4	.
CASSLGTGNQPQHF	TGTGCCAGCAGCTTAGGGACAGGGAATCAGCCCCAGCATTTT	TRBD1	TRBV7-2	TRBJ1-5	few
CASSESSWLTEAFF	TGCGCCAGCAGTGAGTCGAGCTGGCTTACTGAAGCTTTCTTT	.	TRBV10-2	TRBJ1-1	.
CASSRTGSGNTIYF	TGTGCCAGCAGCCGAACGGGCTCTGGAAACACCATATATTTT	.	TRBV7-8	TRBJ1-3	.
CASRGDGAYEQYF	TGTGCCAGCAGAGGGGACGGAGCCTACGAGCAGTACTTC	.	TRBV6-1	TRBJ2-7	.
CSVAQKNQPQHF	TGCAGCGTTGCCCAGAAGAATCAGCCCCAGCATTTT	.	TRBV29-1	TRBJ1-5	few
CASSDRDNSPLHF	TGTGCCAGCAGCGACAGGGATAATTCACCCCTCCACTTT	TRBD1	TRBV6-1	TRBJ1-6	.
CASSRGTLKETQYF	TGTGCCAGCAGCCGGGGGACTCTTAAAGAGACCCAGTACTTC	.	TRBV6-5	TRBJ2-5	.
CASSRRGQVSYEQYF	TGTGCCAGCAGCAGAAGGGGGCAGGTATCCTACGAGCAGTACTTC	TRBD1	TRBV6-5	TRBJ2-7	.
CAWSVAGPEKLFF	TGTGCCTGGAGTGTAGCGGGGCCTGAAAAACTGTTTTTT	.	TRBV30	TRBJ1-4	few
CASSRDGYGYTF	TGTGCCAGCAGCCGGGACGGCTATGGCTACACCTTC	.	TRBV7-3	TRBJ1-2	.
CASSPGTEYGYTF	TGCGCCAGCAGCCCAGGGACAGAATATGGCTACACCTTC	TRBD1	TRBV4-1	TRBJ1-2	once
CASNRLHRGSQETQYF	TGTGCCTCTAACCGCCTTCACCGGGGGTCCCAAGAGACCCAGTACTTC	.	TRBV30	TRBJ2-5	once
CASSHGLQTHEQYF	TGTGCCAGCAGCCATGGCCTCCAGACCCACGAGCAGTACTTC	.	TRBV14	TRBJ2-7	once
CASSYREGYEQFF	TGTGCCAGCAGTTACAGGGAGGGGTATGAGCAGTTCTTC	TRBD2	TRBV6-5	TRBJ2-1	.
CASSALGSGEAPLHF	TGTGCCAGCAGTGCACTCGGATCAGGCGAGGCACCCCTCCACTTT	.	TRBV9	TRBJ1-6	few
CASSPQGGHMKGYTF	TGTGCCAGCAGCCCACAGGGGGGACATATGAAAGGCTACACCTTC	TRBD1	TRBV7-9	TRBJ1-2	.
CASSERGQGSGNTIYF	TGTGCCAGCAGTGAAAGGGGACAGGGTTCTGGAAACACCATATATTTT	TRBD1	TRBV6-1	TRBJ1-3	.
CASSLDRYEQYF	TGTGCCAGCAGTTTGGATCGCTACGAGCAGTACTTC	.	TRBV27	TRBJ2-7	.
CASSETSAMNTEAFF	TGCGCCAGCAGCGAGACTAGTGCCATGAACACTGAAGCTTTCTTT	.	TRBV5-1	TRBJ1-1	few
CASTKIAGGRFNEQFF	TGTGCCAGCACCAAAATAGCGGGGGGCCGTTTCAATGAGCAGTTCTTC	TRBD2	TRBV13	TRBJ2-1	.
CASSVSPQRYGYTF	TGTGCCAGCAGCGTATCCCCGCAGCGATATGGCTACACCTTC	.	TRBV9	TRBJ1-2	.
CASSLTGANEKLFF	TGTGCCAGCAGCCTGACAGGGGCTAATGAAAAACTGTTTTTT	TRBD1	TRBV7-8	TRBJ1-4	.
CASSIPGGETQYF	TGTGCCAGTAGTATCCCGGGAGGAGAGACCCAGTACTTC	TRBD2	TRBV19	TRBJ2-5	.
CASSIGGADYNEQFF	TGTGCCAGTAGTATAGGCGGGGCAGACTACAATGAGCAGTTCTTC	.	TRBV19	TRBJ2-1	.
CSVGLNTEAFF	TGCAGCGTTGGCCTGAACACTGAAGCTTTCTTT	.	TRBV29-1	TRBJ1-1	.
CARSSRGVGKLFF	TGTGCCAGAAGCTCAAGAGGAGTAGGAAAACTGTTTTTT	.	TRBV5-3	TRBJ1-4	.
CASGRDERNQPQHF	TGTGCCAGCGGTCGGGACGAACGCAATCAGCCCCAGCATTTT	.	TRBV27	TRBJ1-5	.
CASSSQMAQGRTEAFF	TGTGCCAGCAGCTCGCAAATGGCACAGGGGCGGACTGAAGCTTTCTTT	TRBD1	TRBV11-3	TRBJ1-1	.
CASKSKQDTQYF	TGTGCCAGCAAGTCGAAACAAGATACGCAGTATTTT	.	TRBV6-5	TRBJ2-3	.
CASSEWGNNEQFF	TGTGCCAGCAGTGAATGGGGGAACAATGAGCAGTTCTTC	.	TRBV2	TRBJ2-1	.
CATGETGIAKNIQYF	TGTGCCACAGGGGAGACAGGGATTGCCAAAAACATTCAGTACTTC	TRBD1	TRBV10-3	TRBJ2-4	.
CASSGRGGTDTQYF	TGTGCCAGCAGTGGGAGGGGGGGGACAGATACGCAGTATTTT	.	TRBV2	TRBJ2-3	.
CASSLLRDETQYF	TGTGCCAGCAGTTTACTCAGGGACGAGACCCAGTACTTC	.	TRBV27	TRBJ2-5	.
CASSGAQGSYGYTF	TGTGCCAGCAGCGGCGCGCAGGGTTCCTATGGCTACACCTTC	.	TRBV5-6	TRBJ1-2	.